Listed below are T cell receptor beta chains from one sample, sequenced in a study of blood T cell repertoires in COVID-19. Only in-frame clones appear in the TCRdb table, and some are missing; sequencing was by immunoSEQ multiplex PCR. The data show about 160,000 clones, around 83% seen once. Source material: peripheral blood. The receptor source for this set is a man aged 35 to 55 with acute or convalescent COVID-19. CDR3s include the opening cysteine and the closing phenylalanine or tryptophan. A D gene is named only where the DNA matches it firmly. Clone size is stated in some rows and not others, as once, few, many or a class when expanded.

d_call,j_call,clone_size,v_call,cdr3_nt,cdr3_aa
TRBD2,TRBJ2-1,NA,TRBV27,TGTGCCAGCAGGGAGCGGGGGGGCCGGTTATACAATGAGCAGTTCTTC,CASRERGGRLYNEQFF
TRBD2,TRBJ2-5,NA,TRBV3-1/TRBV3-2,TGTGCCAGCAGCCAGACCGGGACTACGGGGACCCAGTACTTC,CASSQTGTTGTQYF
NA,TRBJ2-3,NA,TRBV5-4,TGTGCCAGCAGCTCACAAAGCACAGATACGCAGTATTTT,CASSSQSTDTQYF
NA,TRBJ1-4,NA,TRBV4-2,TGTGCCAGCAGCCAAGAGCAGGGTTCAGTAGAAAAACTGTTTTTT,CASSQEQGSVEKLFF
TRBD1,TRBJ2-5,NA,TRBV19,TGTGCCAGTAGTATAGATCTGGGACAGCAAGAGACCCAGTACTTC,CASSIDLGQQETQYF
TRBD2,TRBJ2-3,NA,TRBV5-1,TGCGCCAGCAGCTTGAGACTAGCGGGGGGGCCGTATGCTGATACGCAGTATTTT,CASSLRLAGGPYADTQYF
NA,TRBJ2-2,NA,TRBV19,TGTGCCAGTAGTATAGGGGCCTCGAACACCGGGGAGCTGTTTTTT,CASSIGASNTGELFF
NA,TRBJ1-5,NA,TRBV7-2,TGTGCCAGCAGCCCCCGGAGGGCAGATCAGCCCCAGCATTTT,CASSPRRADQPQHF
TRBD1,TRBJ1-4,NA,TRBV9,TGTGCCAGCAGCGTTACGGGACAGGGACGTGAAAAACTGTTTTTT,CASSVTGQGREKLFF
NA,TRBJ2-1,once,TRBV9,TGTGCCAGCAGCCTTGGAGGGACCCACAATGAGCAGTTCTTC,CASSLGGTHNEQFF
NA,TRBJ1-6,NA,TRBV6-6,TGTGCCAGCAGTCCCGATGACAGGCGAATAAGCTCCTATAATTCACCCCTCCACTTT,CASSPDDRRISSYNSPLHF
NA,TRBJ2-1,NA,TRBV11-2,TGTGCCAGCAGCAACACACGACAGGCAAGCAATGAGCAGTTCTTC,CASSNTRQASNEQFF
NA,TRBJ1-1,NA,TRBV27,TGTGCCAGCAGTTTCGGGTTGGGCAGGGATGGATTAGGCACTGAAGCTTTCTTT,CASSFGLGRDGLGTEAFF
NA,TRBJ1-1,NA,TRBV6-5,TGTGCCAGCAGTTCCAGACAGGAGAACACTGAAGCTTTCTTT,CASSSRQENTEAFF
NA,TRBJ2-7,NA,TRBV18,TGTGCCAGCTCGCGCGAAAACTCCTACGAGCAGTACTTC,CASSRENSYEQYF
NA,TRBJ2-6,few,TRBV28,TGTGCCAGCAGTCCCCCCGCAGGGATTGGTGGGGCCAACGTCCTGACTTTC,CASSPPAGIGGANVLTF
TRBD2,TRBJ2-1,NA,TRBV18,TGTGCCAGCTCACGGGGACTAGATTCCGGTGAGCAGTTCTTC,CASSRGLDSGEQFF
NA,TRBJ1-2,NA,TRBV18,TGTGCCAGCTCACCAAGCAGGGAACTCTATGGCTACACCTTC,CASSPSRELYGYTF
NA,TRBJ1-4,NA,TRBV9,TGTGCCAGCAGCACCCAGAGCGCAACTAATGAAAAACTGTTTTTT,CASSTQSATNEKLFF
TRBD2,TRBJ2-5,NA,TRBV5-1,TGCGCCAGCAGCCCTGGACTAGCGGCGTACCAAGAGACCCAGTACTTC,CASSPGLAAYQETQYF
NA,TRBJ1-1,NA,TRBV5-1,TGCGCCAGCAGCTTAGAAGGGAGGGACACTGAAGCTTTCTTT,CASSLEGRDTEAFF
TRBD1,TRBJ2-1,NA,TRBV3-1/TRBV3-2,TGTGCCAGCAGCCAGGACAGGGGTATAAATGAGCAGTTCTTC,CASSQDRGINEQFF
NA,TRBJ1-5,NA,TRBV10-3,TGTGCCATCAGTGAGTCGATTAGCCAGCCCCAGCATTTT,CAISESISQPQHF
NA,TRBJ2-1,NA,TRBV5-1,TGCGCCAGCAGCCAGGGCAGGGACTACAATGAGCAGTTCTTC,CASSQGRDYNEQFF
NA,TRBJ1-4,NA,TRBV7-7,TGTGCCAGCAGCTTAGATGCCGGGGAAAAACTGTTTTTT,CASSLDAGEKLFF
NA,TRBJ1-1,NA,TRBV11-2,TGTGCCAGCAGCTTAGATCGGCGACAGTGGGCTTTCTTT,CASSLDRRQWAFF
NA,TRBJ2-7,NA,TRBV18,TGTGCCAGCTCACCATTGGCTACAGGGACCTACGAGCAGTACTTC,CASSPLATGTYEQYF
TRBD1,TRBJ1-4,NA,TRBV11-2,TGTGCCAGCAGCCACTACGACAGGGGCAATGAAAAACTGTTTTTT,CASSHYDRGNEKLFF
NA,TRBJ1-1,NA,TRBV20-1,TGCAGTGCTACAGGGGCTGAAGCTTTCTTT,CSATGAEAFF
NA,TRBJ1-1,NA,TRBV19,TGTGCCAGTAATCCAACAGGGAGGAACACTGAAGCTTTCTTT,CASNPTGRNTEAFF
NA,TRBJ1-2,few,TRBV4-3,TGCGCCAGCAGCCAAGATTATGGTTCCAGGGCGGTACGATATGGCTACACCTTC,CASSQDYGSRAVRYGYTF
TRBD2,TRBJ2-3,NA,TRBV7-8,TGTGCCAGCAGGCAGAGGGGACTAGCGGGGGGGGCAGATACGCAGTATTTT,CASRQRGLAGGADTQYF
TRBD1,TRBJ2-7,NA,TRBV6-5,TGTGCCAGCGGGGAAAGACAGGGGGCCTACGAGCAGTACTTC,CASGERQGAYEQYF
NA,TRBJ1-4,NA,TRBV4-1,TGCGCCAGCAGCCAGGGAGGAAGTAATGAAAAACTGTTTTTT,CASSQGGSNEKLFF
NA,TRBJ2-2,NA,TRBV12-5,TGTGCTAGTGGTTTGCCGCCGGACATCGGGGAGCTGTTTTTT,CASGLPPDIGELFF
TRBD1,TRBJ2-5,NA,TRBV10-3,TGTGCCATCAGTGGTTACGGACAGGGAGGAGAGACCCAGTACTTC,CAISGYGQGGETQYF
TRBD2,TRBJ2-2,NA,TRBV9,TGTGCCAGCAGCCCCACAGGGGCGGGGGGGCCGTACGGGGAGCTGTTTTTT,CASSPTGAGGPYGELFF
NA,TRBJ2-7,NA,TRBV7-9,TGTGCCAGCAGCCCTAGAGGAGGGGCCCTCATCTCCTACGAGCAGTACTTC,CASSPRGGALISYEQYF
TRBD1,TRBJ1-2,NA,TRBV6-2/TRBV6-3,TGTGCCAGCAGTCGTGGATTAGGGGGACAGGGGCTGAGCGGCTACACCTTC,CASSRGLGGQGLSGYTF
TRBD2,TRBJ2-1,NA,TRBV7-6,TGTGCCAGCAGTCTAGTGGCTAGCGGTTCCTACAATGAGCAGTTCTTC,CASSLVASGSYNEQFF
NA,TRBJ1-2,NA,TRBV7-9,TGTGCCAGCAGTCGAACAGTTGGCTACACCTTC,CASSRTVGYTF
NA,TRBJ1-2,NA,TRBV7-9,TGTGCCAGCACCTTTCAGGGACTGCTGGGTTATGGCTACACCTTC,CASTFQGLLGYGYTF
TRBD2,TRBJ2-2,NA,TRBV27,TGTGCCAGCAGCCCCCGGGCTAGCGGGGGCCAGAACACCGGGGAGCTGTTTTTT,CASSPRASGGQNTGELFF
NA,TRBJ1-1,NA,TRBV28,TGTGCCAGCAGTTTAGCGCAGGGAGGCACTGAAGCTTTCTTT,CASSLAQGGTEAFF
TRBD1,TRBJ2-2,NA,TRBV7-9,TGTGCCACTAAACCGGGACAGGAGAACACCGGGGAGCTGTTTTTT,CATKPGQENTGELFF
NA,TRBJ2-2,once,TRBV7-2,TGTGCCAGCAGCTTAGCGGCCGGGTCCGGGGAGCTGTTTTTT,CASSLAAGSGELFF
NA,TRBJ1-5,NA,TRBV2,TGTGCCAGCAGTGAAGCGGGCAGGGGTAAATGGCATCAGCCCCAGCATTTT,CASSEAGRGKWHQPQHF
TRBD1,TRBJ1-2,NA,TRBV19,TGTGCCAGTAGTACTCCTTACGATTGGACAGGGGCTTACTATGGCTACACCTTC,CASSTPYDWTGAYYGYTF
TRBD2,TRBJ2-3,NA,TRBV4-1,TGCGCCAGCAGTTCCGGGACTAGCCTCACAGATACGCAGTATTTT,CASSSGTSLTDTQYF
NA,TRBJ2-2,NA,TRBV15,TGTGCCACCAGCAGAAGACAGACTCTCACCGGGGAGCTGTTTTTT,CATSRRQTLTGELFF
NA,TRBJ2-7,NA,TRBV11-2,TGTGCCAGCAGCCTAGCAACTAACTACGAGCAGTACTTC,CASSLATNYEQYF
TRBD1,TRBJ1-1,NA,TRBV5-1,TGCGCCAGCAGAGGACAGGGCGGGTCCACTGAAGCTTTCTTT,CASRGQGGSTEAFF
NA,TRBJ1-2,NA,TRBV30,TGTGCCGGGAGTGTTAGACGACAGGTTAACTATGGCTACACCTTC,CAGSVRRQVNYGYTF
NA,TRBJ1-2,NA,TRBV3-1/TRBV3-2,TGTGCCAGCAGCCACCCCGAACAGGGAATTTTGGGAGGCTACACCTTC,CASSHPEQGILGGYTF